These 19 T cell receptor beta chains share one sample of origin, sequenced in a study of shared clonotypes between healthy human individuals. Assay: immunoSEQ multiplex PCR; the TCRdb copy retains only in-frame clones and omits some. The repertoire holds about 980,000 clones, with around 80% as singletons. What was sequenced was memory CD4+ T cells sorted from blood. Subset here: CD45RA-negative fraction. The receptors were gathered from a man aged 18 to 29 in good health.

The table lists this clone with a few counts. This chain joins TRBV28 and TRBJ2-7; 7 nucleotides match TRBD1. The germline CDR1 and CDR2 sequences are MDHEN and SYDVKM. There are 14 residues in the CDR3. With V trimmed by 6 bases and J by 4 bases, 9 bases remained unmatched. The CDR3 bases are TGTGCCAGCAGCCCGGGACAGTCGCTGTACGAGCAGTACTTC. This translates into CASSPGQSLYEQYF.

Details on this clone: Other DNA sequences in this sample translate to the same CDR3. The chain employs TRBV7-3 and TRBJ2-5; D not certain. The CDR3 has 13 residues. Germline V gene lookup returns CDR1 SGHTA and CDR2 FQGTGA. Trimming cost V 0 bases and J 2 bases, with 4 bases left between them. DNA of the CDR3: TGTGCCAGCAGCTTAACCAGACAAGAGACCCAGTACTTC. As protein: CASSLTRQETQYF.

In nucleotides, the CDR3 is TGTGCCAGCAGCTTGTTCGGGGCAGGGGCCTACGAGCAGTACTTC. Translation gives CASSLFGAGAYEQYF. The chain couples TRBV5-6 to TRBJ2-7; D may be TRBD1 (6 bases). The CDR3 length is 15 residues. Trimming stripped 1 base from V and 2 bases from J, with 13 bases between. The germline CDR1 and CDR2 sequences are SGHDT and YYEEEE.

The chain is built from TRBV7-9 and TRBJ2-3; 12 nucleotides agree with TRBD2. Germline assignment: CDR1 SEHNR and CDR2 FQNEAQ (reference sequence). V lost 1 base, J lost 3 bases, and 2 bases stayed unmatched. CDR3 length equals 16 residues. The CDR3 DNA sequence: TGTGCCAGCAGCTTAGGACTAGCGGGAGTAACAGATACGCAGTATTTT. This gives the protein CASSLGLAGVTDTQYF.

The chain employs TRBV5-1 and TRBJ2-1, with TRBD1 matching 8 bases. The CDR3 is made up of 14 amino acids. Germline lookup yields CDR1 SGHRS and CDR2 YFSETQ. V lost 3 bases and J lost 6; bases outside the gene matches: 5. Written as DNA, the CDR3 is TGCGCCAGCAGCTCGGGACAGGACATCAATGAGCAGTTCTTC. Translating it yields CASSSGQDINEQFF.

In regard to this clone: This same CDR3 is encoded by further DNA sequences in the sample. The chain recombines TRBV15 with TRBJ1-5; no clear D. This CDR3 spans 13 amino acids. V lost 2 bases to trimming and J lost 0 bases, with 2 bases between them. Germline V CDR1 and CDR2: LNHNV, YYDKDF (reference sequence). CDR3 amino acids: CATSRYSNQPQHF. Written as DNA, the CDR3 is TGTGCCACCAGCAGATATAGCAATCAGCCCCAGCATTTT. Full variable domain (outside the CDR3, taken from reference TRBV15 and TRBJ1-5): DAMVIQNPRYQVTQFGKPVTLSCSQTLNHNVMYWYQQKSSQAPKLLFHYYDKDFNNEADTPDNFQSRRPNTSFCFLDIRSPGLGDTAMYLCATSRYSNQPQHFGDGTRLSIL.

The chain has TRBV5-1 and TRBJ1-4, with D tentatively TRBD1 (5 bases). In germline, CDR1 is SGHRS, CDR2 YFSETQ. Trimming stripped 4 bases from V and 5 bases from J, with 12 bases between. The CDR3 is 14 residues long. The CDR3 sequence is CASSPLGENEKLFF. DNA for the CDR3: TGCGCCAGCAGCCCGTTAGGGGAGAATGAAAAACTGTTTTTT.

CDR3 loop: CASSQRGGWGRAFF. Written as DNA, the CDR3 is TGTGCCAGCAGCCAACGGGGAGGGTGGGGGAGAGCTTTCTTT. The rearrangement uses TRBV7-2 and TRBJ1-1, with D perhaps matching TRBD1 (5 bases). Trimming cost V 5 bases and J 10 bases, with 20 bases left between them. The CDR3 consists of 14 residues. The germline V gene encodes CDR1 SGHTA and CDR2 FQGNSA.

V gene TRBV5-6 combines with J gene TRBJ2-5; D might be TRBD1 (5 bases). Deletions cut 0 bases from V and 5 bases from J, with 17 bases between. The CDR3 consists of 16 residues. Germline CDR1 SGHDT, CDR2 YYEEEE. CDR3 sequence: CASSLGRQGRWETQYF. DNA for the CDR3: TGTGCCAGCAGCTTGGGTAGGCAGGGCCGGTGGGAGACCCAGTACTTC.

CDR3 in DNA: TGTGCCAGCAGTGCGGGACTAGTATCCTACAATGAGCAGTTCTTC. The encoded protein is CASSAGLVSYNEQFF. The rearrangement uses TRBV27 and TRBJ2-1, with 8 bases that match TRBD2. V lost 5 bases, J lost 1 base, and 4 bases stayed unmatched. Germline loops: CDR1 MNHEY, CDR2 SMNVEV (reference sequence). The CDR3 sequence is 15 residues long.

This chain joins TRBV19 and TRBJ1-2; D is unresolved. This CDR3 comprises 14 residues. CDR1 LNHDA and CDR2 SQIVND come from the germline V gene (reference sequence). V was clipped by 2 bases and J by 8 bases, with 15 bases between them. CDR3 residues: CASSIQRWSSGYTF. In DNA form, the CDR3 reads TGTGCCAGTAGTATACAGAGGTGGTCCTCGGGCTACACCTTC.

This chain connects TRBV6-1 to TRBJ2-2; D remains ambiguous. The CDR3 contains 11 residues. Trimming took off 5 bases at V and 10 bases at J, with 8 bases between the two ends. Germline V lookup: CDR1 MNHNS, CDR2 SASEGT. The chain's CDR3 is CASSKSAELFF. CDR3 nucleotide sequence: TGTGCCAGCAGTAAATCAGCGGAGCTGTTTTTT.

The chain is built from TRBV9 and TRBJ1-2; D is perhaps TRBD1 (5 bases). In germline, CDR1 is SGDLS, CDR2 YYNGEE. V was clipped by 7 bases and J by 4 bases, with 11 bases between them. The CDR3 totals 12 residues. The CDR3 bases are TGTGCCAGCTGTGACGGGACCTATGGCTACACCTTC. Translation gives CASCDGTYGYTF.

V usage is TRBV5-1 and J usage is TRBJ2-1, with TRBD2 matching over 9 bases. The CDR3 contains 15 residues. With 1 base clipped from V and 3 bases from J, the junction kept 2 bases outside the gene matches. Germline CDR1 reads SGHRS; CDR2 reads YFSETQ. The DNA of the CDR3 is TGCGCCAGCAGCTTGATAGCGGGGGACTACAATGAGCAGTTCTTC. Encoded protein: CASSLIAGDYNEQFF.

The chain is built from TRBV5-1 and TRBJ2-1; D unclear. CDR1 is SGHRS and CDR2 is YFSETQ in the germline V gene. CDR3 length equals 13 residues. The V end lost 5 bases, the J end lost 5 bases, and 11 bases lay between the germline ends. The CDR3, as DNA: TGCGCCAGCAGTTCCCGGGCCGACAATGAGCAGTTCTTC. This translates into CASSSRADNEQFF.

This sequence joins TRBV10-1 and TRBJ1-2; D gene ambiguous. Germline V gene sequence: CDR1 WNHNN, CDR2 SYGVQD (reference sequence). With 5 bases removed from V and 5 bases from J, the gap between germline ends came to 12 bases. This CDR3 is 13 amino acids long. CDR3 DNA: TGCGCCAGCAGTTCCCGGGTCGAATATGGCTACACCTTC. Its translation: CASSSRVEYGYTF.

The V gene is TRBV30, the J gene TRBJ1-2, with 7 nucleotides matching TRBD1. CDR1 is GTSNPN and CDR2 is SVGIG in the germline V gene (reference sequence). CDR3 length: 11 residues. Trimming at V came to 6 bases and at J to 6 bases, leaving 4 bases not matched to a gene. The CDR3 loop is CACMTGNGYTF. CDR3 nucleotides: TGTGCCTGTATGACAGGGAATGGCTACACCTTC.

The rearrangement links TRBV5-1 to TRBJ1-2; 7 positions match TRBD1. J was trimmed by 3 bases and V by 5 bases; bases with no gene match: 10. CDR1 is SGHRS, CDR2 YFSETQ, per germline. The CDR3 is 15 amino acids. DNA for the CDR3: TGCGCCAGCAGAAGAAGACAGGGTAACGACTATGGCTACACCTTC. Residues: CASRRRQGNDYGYTF.

This clone has more than one count but fewer than ten. This sequence joins TRBV7-9 and TRBJ2-5; D ambiguous. Trimming removed 5 bases from V and 4 bases from J, with 14 bases in between. Germline V lookup: CDR1 SEHNR, CDR2 FQNEAQ (reference sequence). The CDR3 spans 14 residues. The CDR3 coding sequence is TGTGCCAGCAGCCTATACAGCGACGGAGAGACCCAGTACTTC. Protein sequence: CASSLYSDGETQYF.